This paragraph covers one T cell receptor (beta chain) sequence. The data were taken from a study of blood T cell repertoires in COVID-19. Some clones are missing from TCRdb's copy, which holds only in-frame ones; the method was immunoSEQ multiplex PCR. The sample has 75,000 to 100,000 clones; 85% to 90% are singletons. The CDR3 is 15 amino acids. Trimming removed 4 bases from V and 2 bases from J, with 13 bases in between. Germline values: CDR1 SGHVS, CDR2 FQNEAQ. Input material: peripheral blood. This receptor was taken from a human donor in a cohort sampled during active COVID-19. The V gene is TRBV7-8, the J gene TRBJ2-3; D unclear. DNA of the CDR3: TGTGCCAGCAGCTCTCTAGTCGTATCCACAGATACGCAGTATTTT. Amino acids: CASSSLVVSTDTQYF.